The next 17 T cell receptor beta chains were all read from a single sample in a study of cytotoxic CD8 clonotypes in ibrutinib-treated CLL. The table came from immunoSEQ multiplex PCR; TCRdb's copy has only in-frame clones and leaves some out. Of tens of thousands of clones listed, 45% to 65% are singletons. The starting material was PBMCs, obtained after 12 months of ibrutinib treatment. The receptors shown here come from a human donor with chronic lymphocytic leukemia.

The chain uses TRBV15 and TRBJ1-2, with a tentative D call TRBD1 (5 bases). The CDR3 runs 15 residues. V lost 0 bases to trimming and J lost 7 bases, with 15 bases between them. CDR1 and CDR2 (germline): LNHNV, YYDKDF (reference sequence). The CDR3 nucleotides read TGTGCCACCAGCAGAGATAGAGCAGGGCTGGGTGGCTACACCTTC. The encoded protein is CATSRDRAGLGGYTF.

V is TRBV19 and J is TRBJ1-1; unclear D gene. The CDR3 extends over 17 amino acids. Per the germline V gene, CDR1 is LNHDA and CDR2 is SQIVND (reference sequence). V was pared by 3 bases and J by 4 bases, with 21 bases between. The chain's CDR3 is CASSIMGPQRGGTEAFF. In DNA, the CDR3 is TGTGCCAGTAGTATTATGGGCCCACAGAGAGGTGGCACTGAAGCTTTCTTT. Full variable domain (outside the CDR3, taken from reference TRBV19 and TRBJ1-1): DGGITQSPKYLFRKEGQNVTLSCEQNLNHDAMYWYRQDPGQGLRLIYYSQIVNDFQKGDIAEGYSVSREKKESFPLTVTSAQKNPTAFYLCASSIMGPQRGGTEAFFGQGTRLTVV.

This clone came up once. A junction end diverges from the germline sequence, so it may reflect a read error. The V and J genes are TRBV6-1 and TRBJ2-3; 7 nucleotides match TRBD2. This CDR3 region has 17 residues. Germline CDR1 is MNHNS and CDR2 is SASEGT. CDR3 nucleotide sequence: TGTGCCATCAGTGAGCCAGAGACTAGCTCTTACACAGATACGCAGTATTTT. Its protein is CAISEPETSSYTDTQYF.

The table lists this clone with a few counts. V gene TRBV7-8 combines with J gene TRBJ2-6; D remains unclear. CDR3 length: 16 amino acids. Trimming removed 5 bases from V and 0 bases from J, with 11 bases in between. CDR1 and CDR2 (germline): SGHVS, FQNEAQ. CDR3 coding DNA: TGTGCCAGCAGCCTAGGATATACCTCTGGGGCCAACGTCCTGACTTTC. It translates to CASSLGYTSGANVLTF.

V gene TRBV7-9 combines with J gene TRBJ2-5, with D perhaps matching TRBD1 (6 bases). The ends were cut back, 5 bases at V and 4 bases at J, with 17 bases in the middle. The CDR3 has 15 amino acids. CDR1 is SEHNR, CDR2 FQNEAQ, per germline (reference sequence). For the CDR3, the DNA is TGTGCCAGCAGCCTGTTAGCAGGGGTGGGAGAGACCCAGTACTTC. Its protein is CASSLLAGVGETQYF.

The CDR3: CASSYTSGGTTNEQFF. The CDR3 nucleotides are TGTGCCAGCAGCTATACTAGCGGGGGGACCACAAATGAGCAGTTCTTC. The V and J genes are TRBV11-3 and TRBJ2-1, with TRBD2 matching over 12 bases. The J segment lost 7 bases and the V segment lost 4 bases, leaving 8 bases of the junction unmatched. Per germline, CDR1 SGHNT and CDR2 YENEEA. The CDR3 has 16 residues. Using reference TRBV11-3 and TRBJ2-1 for the parts outside the CDR3, the full variable domain is EAGVVQSPRYKIIEKKQPVAFWCNPISGHNTLYWYLQNLGQGPELLIRYENEEAVDDSQLPKDRFSAERLKGVDSTLKIQPAELGDSAVYLCASSYTSGGTTNEQFFGPGTRLTVL.

The chain employs TRBV27 and TRBJ2-3, with D possibly being TRBD2 (6 bases). Germline lookup yields CDR1 MNHEY and CDR2 SMNVEV (reference sequence). This CDR3 region has 16 residues. The V and J ends lost 0 bases and 0 bases respectively, with 10 bases between them. The DNA of the CDR3 is TGTGCCAGCAGTTTATCAAGGGCGGGAAGCACAGATACGCAGTATTTT. Its translation is CASSLSRAGSTDTQYF.

The chain combines TRBV28 with TRBJ2-3; D is unresolved. V was cut by 3 bases and J by 1 base, with 8 bases left in between. This CDR3 is built from 14 residues. Germline CDR1 reads MDHEN; CDR2 reads SYDVKM. The DNA of the CDR3 is TGTGCCAGCAGTTTTGCGGCTGGCACAGATACGCAGTATTTT. It is translated as CASSFAAGTDTQYF.

This clone has at least ten counts. The CDR3 DNA is TGTGCCAGCAGCGGATGGGCTAGCGGGCAAGAGACCCAGTACTTC. Amino acid sequence: CASSGWASGQETQYF. The chain links TRBV7-9 to TRBJ2-5, with 8 bases fitting TRBD2. The CDR3 has 15 residues. After removal of 5 bases from V and 2 bases from J, the junction contained 7 bases not matched to a gene. Germline loops: CDR1 SEHNR, CDR2 FQNEAQ (reference sequence).

The J gene is TRBJ2-3, the V gene TRBV7-9; TRBD1 is a possible D gene (6 bases). The V end lost 5 bases, the J end lost 1 base, and 19 bases lay between the germline ends. This CDR3 comprises 17 residues. Germline V CDR1 and CDR2: SEHNR, FQNEAQ (reference sequence). The CDR3 here is CASSRSGTNQGTDTQYF. Written as DNA, the CDR3 is TGTGCCAGCAGCCGTTCCGGGACAAACCAAGGCACAGATACGCAGTATTTT.

There are many counts of this clone. The CDR3 loop reads CASRPDRSLAKNIQYF. The CDR3 DNA reads as TGTGCCAGCAGACCCGACAGGTCACTAGCCAAAAACATTCAGTACTTC. This rearrangement joins TRBV7-2 to TRBJ2-4; maybe TRBD1 (6 bases). The CDR3 has 16 amino acids. Germline CDR1 reads SGHTA; CDR2 reads FQGNSA. V was clipped by 6 bases and J by 0 bases, with 15 bases between them. Based on the CDR3 plus reference TRBV7-2 and TRBJ2-4, the full variable domain is GAGVSQSPSNKVTEKGKDVELRCDPISGHTALYWYRQSLGQGLEFLIYFQGNSAPDKSGLPSDRFSAERTGGSVSTLTIQRTQQEDSAVYLCASRPDRSLAKNIQYFGAGTRLSVL.

The chain links TRBV4-1 to TRBJ2-1; D perhaps matches TRBD2 (5 bases). V shed 2 bases and J shed 13 bases, with 12 bases lying between them. The germline V gene encodes CDR1 MGHRA and CDR2 YSYEKL. The CDR3 spans 12 residues. CDR3 coding DNA: TGCGCCAGCAGCCAATCCGAGGGCGGTCAGTTCTTC. It is translated as CASSQSEGGQFF.

The table lists this clone with a few counts. The rearrangement links TRBV19 to TRBJ1-2; 9 bases agree with TRBD1. J lost 13 bases, V lost 3 bases, and 15 bases had no gene match. Germline V gene data show CDR1 as LNHDA and CDR2 as SQIVND (reference sequence). This CDR3 has 15 residues. This CDR3 reads CASSIGGVGDRVLTF. The CDR3 DNA is TGTGCCAGTAGTATTGGTGGAGTAGGGGACAGGGTTCTCACCTTC.

On this clone: An end of the junction does not agree with germline; a read error may underlie this. The chain employs TRBV6-5 and TRBJ1-4, with D unresolved. The length of the CDR3 is 13 residues. Per the germline V gene, CDR1 is MNHEY and CDR2 is SVGAGI. The CDR3 DNA follows: TGTGCCAGCAGTTACTCGGGCAGCAACCCTCCTATTTTT. Encoded protein: CASSYSGSNPPIF.

The chain is built from TRBV5-1 and TRBJ2-5; D is unresolved. There are 12 residues in the CDR3. From germline, CDR1 is SGHRS and CDR2 YFSETQ. Trimming shortened V by 2 bases and J by 2 bases, and 4 bases separated the two germline ends. The CDR3 nucleotides read TGCGCCAGCAGCTTAGAGCAAGAGACCCAGTACTTC. Its translation: CASSLEQETQYF.

Only a few counts were recorded for this clone. The chain employs TRBV5-1 and TRBJ1-4; the D gene is possibly TRBD1 (6 bases). Looked up from germline, CDR1 is SGHRS and CDR2 is YFSETQ. V dropped 0 bases and J dropped 5 bases, with 14 bases sitting between them. This CDR3 region has 16 residues. The CDR3 DNA reads TGCGCCAGCAGCTTGGCCATGGTTACAGGGAATGAAAAACTGTTTTTT. It codes for CASSLAMVTGNEKLFF. Combining the CDR3 with reference TRBV5-1 and TRBJ1-4 gives the whole variable domain KAGVTQTPRYLIKTRGQQVTLSCSPISGHRSVSWYQQTPGQGLQFLFEYFSETQRNKGNFPGRFSGRQFSNSRSEMNVSTLELGDSALYLCASSLAMVTGNEKLFFGSGTQLSVL.

This chain connects TRBV5-1 to TRBJ2-7; the D gene is possibly TRBD2 (5 bases). The CDR3 contains 15 residues. The germline V and J ends were trimmed by 4 bases and 3 bases, with 17 bases remaining between them. Germline V CDR1 and CDR2: SGHRS, YFSETQ. CDR3 sequence: CASSPKLNEGYEQYF. The CDR3 coding sequence is TGCGCCAGCAGCCCTAAACTTAACGAGGGCTACGAGCAGTACTTC.